These T cell receptor beta chains were read from a single sample in a study of blood T cell repertoires in COVID-19. Libraries were prepared by immunoSEQ multiplex PCR; TCRdb keeps only in-frame clonotypes and omits some of them. The sample carries roughly 40,000 clones, approximately 83% recorded once. What was sequenced was peripheral blood. Receptors were obtained from a man aged 35 to 55 with active COVID-19. Both conserved end residues are part of each CDR3.

>TRBV28|TRBJ2-2
CASSPSGAENANTGELFF
>TRBV14|TRBJ1-1
CASSQAPTGRTEAFF
>TRBV7-3|TRBJ2-1
CASSPSGLAGDNEQFF
>TRBV3-1/TRBV3-2|TRBJ2-4
CASSQVGGNIQYF
>TRBV6-5|TRBJ2-1
CASSRGTSGYNEQFF
>TRBV6-1|TRBJ1-2
CASSDPRRDYGYTF
>TRBV7-9|TRBJ1-1
CASSLARYGQLNTEAFF
>TRBV5-4|TRBJ1-1
CASSLPTLQGISTEAFF
>TRBV2|TRBJ2-7
CASSNRFFTGRVPYEQYF
>TRBV10-3|TRBJ2-3
CAIMGASGKSTDTQYF
>TRBV27|TRBJ2-1
CASSTSAGALSYNEQFF
>TRBV29-1|TRBJ1-1
CSVVAGRRGTEAFF
>TRBV2|TRBJ1-4
CASSQDRGNEKLFF
>TRBV3-1/TRBV3-2|TRBJ2-1
CASSTVAGPDEQFF
>TRBV5-5|TRBJ2-7
CASSSETASSYEQYF
>TRBV9|TRBJ2-7
CASSVGTSGYYEQYF
>TRBV27|TRBJ2-1
CASGIKRNEQFF
>TRBV30|TRBJ1-5
CAWSISGTGGSQPQHF
>TRBV27|TRBJ2-1
CASRGTSGKSYNEQFF
>TRBV7-6|TRBJ2-3
CASSSSRGQSTDTQYF
>TRBV5-4|TRBJ2-1
CASSPQRDYYNEQFF
>TRBV4-2|TRBJ2-2
CASSQRLTNTGELFF
>TRBV19|TRBJ2-7
CASTERAGQGTYEQYF
>TRBV3-1/TRBV3-2|TRBJ2-5
CASSHGETQYF
>TRBV7-8|TRBJ2-1
CASSLERAYNEQFF
>TRBV2|TRBJ2-3
CASNSLRGTDTQYF
>TRBV27|TRBJ2-2
CASSLSYSASNTGELFF
>TRBV27|TRBJ2-7
CASSLGGGEQYF
>TRBV29-1|TRBJ1-1
CSAAQVSEAFF
>TRBV5-1|TRBJ1-2
CASSLGTRANYGYTF
>TRBV6-5|TRBJ1-2
CASAAGNYGYTF
>TRBV30|TRBJ2-3
CAWSSGRGVYGDTQYF
>TRBV5-4|TRBJ2-3
CASSGRTGPAGDTQYF
>TRBV19|TRBJ1-4
CASSIEGQGYEKLFF
>TRBV28|TRBJ1-3
CASRASGGRNTIYF
>TRBV7-9|TRBJ2-1
CASSARLSSYNEQFF
>TRBV7-6|TRBJ2-7
CASSLEGGRHNEQYF
>TRBV7-9|TRBJ1-2
CASTLPGQDYGYTF
>TRBV27|TRBJ2-2
CASSFVTGDTGELFF
>TRBV9|TRBJ2-1
CASSVGGSTYNEQFF
>TRBV6-5|TRBJ2-1
CASSLNPGYNEQFF
>TRBV28|TRBJ1-6
CASRRSNNSPLHF
>TRBV5-4|TRBJ2-7
CASSRTSGSFNEQYF
>TRBV5-1|TRBJ1-2
CASSLAGDPNYGYTF
>TRBV28|TRBJ2-7
CASTLAGQEGNEQYF
>TRBV19|TRBJ1-4
CASTPPGQGVEKLFF
>TRBV27|TRBJ2-1
CASSFLPGDTEQFF
>TRBV19|TRBJ2-7
CASSIGFSYEQYF
>TRBV3-1/TRBV3-2|TRBJ1-2
CASSQEDRSYGYTF
>TRBV2|TRBJ2-1
CASSALLTTSGSHQSSYNEQFF